These T cell receptor beta chains were read from a single sample in a study of T-cell reconstitution after alpha-beta-depleted transplantation in children. TCRdb used MiXCR to reprocess the PCR reads, holding one entry per CDR3 protein. The profile shows about 70,000 distinct CDR3 sequences, under 13% of them singletons. The input for sequencing was PBMCs, taken before TCRalphabeta/CD19-depleted stem cell transplant. Every receptor here comes from a boy between 10 and 17 years old with acute myeloid leukemia, due to receive a stem cell transplant. CDR3s include the opening cysteine and the closing phenylalanine or tryptophan. The D gene is left open where the match is weak. The size of a clone is reported for some rows only, either as once, few or many, or as a class for expanded clones.

j_gene: TRBJ1-6; abundance: many; v_gene: TRBV20-1; d_gene: TRBD1; CDR3nt: TGCAGTGCTAGGAGGGACAGAAACTCACCCCTCCACTTT; CDR3aa: CSARRDRNSPLHF
j_gene: TRBJ2-1; abundance: many; v_gene: TRBV5-8; d_gene: TRBD1; CDR3nt: TGTGCCAGCAGCCCATCGGACAGGGCATGGTACAATGAGCAGTTCTTC; CDR3aa: CASSPSDRAWYNEQFF
j_gene: TRBJ1-2; abundance: many; v_gene: TRBV5-1; d_gene: NA; CDR3nt: TGCGCCAGCAGCTTGGATCCGGCCACTAACTATGGCTACACCTTC; CDR3aa: CASSLDPATNYGYTF
j_gene: TRBJ2-1; abundance: NA; v_gene: TRBV9; d_gene: NA; CDR3nt: TGTGCCAGCAGCGTAGCGGGACTCAATGAGCAGTTCTTC; CDR3aa: CASSVAGLNEQFF
j_gene: TRBJ1-2; abundance: many; v_gene: TRBV12-3/TRBV12-4; d_gene: NA; CDR3nt: TGTGCCAGCAGTGAGGCTAACTATGGCTACACCTTC; CDR3aa: CASSEANYGYTF
j_gene: TRBJ1-3; abundance: many; v_gene: TRBV29-1; d_gene: NA; CDR3nt: TGCAGCGTTGAAGGGCCTGGAAACACCATATATTTT; CDR3aa: CSVEGPGNTIYF
j_gene: TRBJ2-3; abundance: many; v_gene: TRBV29-1; d_gene: NA; CDR3nt: TGCAGCGGTGTGGGGATCACTGGCACAGATACGCAGTATTTT; CDR3aa: CSGVGITGTDTQYF
j_gene: TRBJ1-5; abundance: many; v_gene: TRBV6-5; d_gene: NA; CDR3nt: TGTGCCAGCCGAATTCGCGTATATAGCAATCAGCCCCAGCATTTT; CDR3aa: CASRIRVYSNQPQHF
j_gene: TRBJ2-1; abundance: NA; v_gene: TRBV5-4; d_gene: TRBD1; CDR3nt: TGTGCCAGCAGCTTGGATGGGACAGGGGGTTTTAGGGAGCAGTTCTTC; CDR3aa: CASSLDGTGGFREQFF
j_gene: TRBJ1-2; abundance: NA; v_gene: TRBV4-2; d_gene: TRBD1; CDR3nt: TGTGCCAGGGGCCCCGGGGACAGGTGCTGCTATGGCTACACCTTC; CDR3aa: CARGPGDRCCYGYTF
j_gene: TRBJ2-3; abundance: few; v_gene: TRBV7-9; d_gene: NA; CDR3nt: TGTGCCAGCAGCTTAGTGCGGATGAGCACAGATACGCAGTATTTT; CDR3aa: CASSLVRMSTDTQYF
j_gene: TRBJ2-5; abundance: many; v_gene: TRBV12-3/TRBV12-4; d_gene: TRBD2; CDR3nt: TGTGCCAGCAGTTTATCGGGGGAGGGCCGAGAGACCCAGTACTTC; CDR3aa: CASSLSGEGRETQYF
j_gene: TRBJ2-3; abundance: many; v_gene: TRBV7-2; d_gene: TRBD1; CDR3nt: TGTGCCAGCAGCGCGAGAGGACAGGGCCCCACAGATACGCAGTATTTT; CDR3aa: CASSARGQGPTDTQYF
j_gene: TRBJ2-1; abundance: NA; v_gene: TRBV6-4; d_gene: NA; CDR3nt: TGTGCCAGCAGTGACTCCAGAGACAGAGGGGGCAATGAGCAGTTCTTC; CDR3aa: CASSDSRDRGGNEQFF
j_gene: TRBJ1-1; abundance: many; v_gene: TRBV7-9; d_gene: NA; CDR3nt: TGTGCCAGCAGCCCCCCGCGGACATTCGTCACTGAAGCTTTCTTT; CDR3aa: CASSPPRTFVTEAFF
j_gene: TRBJ2-3; abundance: NA; v_gene: TRBV4-3; d_gene: NA; CDR3nt: TGCGCCAGCAGCCAAGATGCCGGGTACACAGATACGCAGTATTTT; CDR3aa: CASSQDAGYTDTQYF
j_gene: TRBJ2-6; abundance: many; v_gene: TRBV29-1; d_gene: NA; CDR3nt: TGCAGCGTTGCAATAACTGGGGCCAACGTCCTGACTTTC; CDR3aa: CSVAITGANVLTF
j_gene: TRBJ2-5; abundance: NA; v_gene: TRBV28; d_gene: NA; CDR3nt: TGTGCCAGCAGATCGAGCGGGCTCCAAGAGACCCAGTACTTC; CDR3aa: CASRSSGLQETQYF
j_gene: TRBJ2-1; abundance: many; v_gene: TRBV7-2; d_gene: NA; CDR3nt: TGTGCCAGCAGCTTGCTACCGGGACGACACAATGAGCAGTTCTTC; CDR3aa: CASSLLPGRHNEQFF
j_gene: TRBJ1-4; abundance: many; v_gene: TRBV12-3/TRBV12-4; d_gene: NA; CDR3nt: TGTGCCAGCAGTACCTTGCAACAGGGCCCGATTTTT; CDR3aa: CASSTLQQGPIF
j_gene: TRBJ1-1; abundance: many; v_gene: TRBV20-1; d_gene: TRBD1; CDR3nt: TGCAGTGCTAGAGATCTTCAGGGGGCGGAGGGGTTCACTGAAGCTTTCTTT; CDR3aa: CSARDLQGAEGFTEAFF
j_gene: TRBJ1-5; abundance: many; v_gene: TRBV3-1; d_gene: TRBD1; CDR3nt: TGTGCCAGCAGCCAAGCCGGGGACAGCCGATACAATCAGCCCCAGCATTTT; CDR3aa: CASSQAGDSRYNQPQHF
j_gene: TRBJ2-3; abundance: many; v_gene: TRBV5-1; d_gene: NA; CDR3nt: TGCGCCAGCAGCTTGGGGGCGGCAGATACGCAGTATTTT; CDR3aa: CASSLGAADTQYF
j_gene: TRBJ2-2; abundance: many; v_gene: TRBV6-1; d_gene: TRBD1; CDR3nt: TGTGCCAGCAATCGCGCATGGACAGGCACCGGGGAGCTGTTTTTT; CDR3aa: CASNRAWTGTGELFF
j_gene: TRBJ2-5; abundance: many; v_gene: TRBV20-1; d_gene: NA; CDR3nt: TGCAGTGCTAGAGATTCAACCAGAAGGGAGACCCAGTACTTC; CDR3aa: CSARDSTRRETQYF
j_gene: TRBJ2-1; abundance: many; v_gene: TRBV30; d_gene: NA; CDR3nt: TGTGCCTTGAATGAGCAGTTCTTC; CDR3aa: CALNEQFF
j_gene: TRBJ1-2; abundance: many; v_gene: TRBV7-2; d_gene: NA; CDR3nt: TGTGCCAGCAGCTTAGAGTTAGGGGATCATGGCTACACCTTC; CDR3aa: CASSLELGDHGYTF
j_gene: TRBJ2-2; abundance: many; v_gene: TRBV12-3/TRBV12-4; d_gene: NA; CDR3nt: TGTGCCAGCAGCCCCGGGACTTCAAACACCGGGGAGCTGTTTTTT; CDR3aa: CASSPGTSNTGELFF
j_gene: TRBJ2-1; abundance: many; v_gene: TRBV29-1; d_gene: TRBD2; CDR3nt: TGCAGCGTTGCCCCGCTAGCGGGGAAAGGTGAGCAGTTCTTC; CDR3aa: CSVAPLAGKGEQFF
j_gene: TRBJ2-3; abundance: few; v_gene: TRBV9; d_gene: TRBD2; CDR3nt: TGTGCCAGCAGCGTAGTGAGCGGGGGGTTCAGCACAGATACGCAGTATTTT; CDR3aa: CASSVVSGGFSTDTQYF
j_gene: TRBJ2-1; abundance: many; v_gene: TRBV20-1; d_gene: TRBD2; CDR3nt: TGCAGTGCCGTGGGAGGGCGGGACAATGAGCAGTTCTTC; CDR3aa: CSAVGGRDNEQFF
j_gene: TRBJ1-3; abundance: few; v_gene: TRBV10-3; d_gene: NA; CDR3nt: TGTGCCACTTCACCGCCCTACAGGGCCTCCTCTGGAAACACCATATATTTT; CDR3aa: CATSPPYRASSGNTIYF
j_gene: TRBJ2-1; abundance: many; v_gene: TRBV27; d_gene: TRBD2; CDR3nt: TGTGCCAGCAGTTTTGTGCTAGCGGGAGGCTTGGAGCAGTTCTTC; CDR3aa: CASSFVLAGGLEQFF
j_gene: TRBJ2-3; abundance: many; v_gene: TRBV20-1; d_gene: TRBD2; CDR3nt: TGCAGTGCTAGTATGGCTAGCGGGGGTCGGCACACAGATACGCAGTATTTT; CDR3aa: CSASMASGGRHTDTQYF
j_gene: TRBJ2-1; abundance: many; v_gene: TRBV5-1; d_gene: TRBD2; CDR3nt: TGCGCCAGCAGCTTGAAACGACTAGCGGGCAGCTTCTACAATGAGCAGTTCTTC; CDR3aa: CASSLKRLAGSFYNEQFF
j_gene: TRBJ2-2; abundance: many; v_gene: TRBV20-1; d_gene: TRBD1; CDR3nt: TGCAGTGCTAGGGGGGGACAGGGTTGGAACACCGGGGAGCTGTTTTTT; CDR3aa: CSARGGQGWNTGELFF
j_gene: TRBJ1-2; abundance: many; v_gene: TRBV7-8; d_gene: NA; CDR3nt: TGTGCCAGCAGCTTAGGGGAGGGAAACTATGGCTACACCTTC; CDR3aa: CASSLGEGNYGYTF
j_gene: TRBJ2-3; abundance: NA; v_gene: TRBV28; d_gene: NA; CDR3nt: TGTGCCAGCAGGTTGACAGGTTCCACAGATACGCAGTATTTT; CDR3aa: CASRLTGSTDTQYF
j_gene: TRBJ2-1; abundance: many; v_gene: TRBV12-3/TRBV12-4; d_gene: NA; CDR3nt: TGTGCCAGCAGTTTAGCGCCCACCTACAATGAGCAGTTCTTC; CDR3aa: CASSLAPTYNEQFF
j_gene: TRBJ1-5; abundance: many; v_gene: TRBV9; d_gene: NA; CDR3nt: TGTGCCAGCAGCGTAGACCTGGGGGGCGATCAGCCCCAGCATTTT; CDR3aa: CASSVDLGGDQPQHF
j_gene: TRBJ2-3; abundance: NA; v_gene: TRBV11-2; d_gene: NA; CDR3nt: TGTGCCAGCAGCTTAGGGCGGGTCACAGATACGCAGTATTTT; CDR3aa: CASSLGRVTDTQYF